Listed below are T cell receptor beta chains from one sample, sequenced in a study of blood T cell repertoires in COVID-19. Sequencing was performed with immunoSEQ multiplex PCR; in TCRdb, only in-frame clones are kept and a portion is missing. There are about 190,000 clones in the sample; around nine tenths occur only once, and around 7% lies in the top ten. Sequenced input: peripheral blood. These receptors all come from a man aged 40-49 years with acute or convalescent COVID-19. Each CDR3 is given with its conserved first and last residue. D genes are given only for firm matches. Size is omitted from some rows. Given values are once, few, many or a class for expanded clones.

clone_size d_call j_call v_call cdr3_nt cdr3_aa
. . TRBJ2-3 TRBV7-6 TGTGCCAGCAGCTCCGGTCGTCAATCCACAGATACGCAGTATTTT CASSSGRQSTDTQYF
. . TRBJ2-7 TRBV4-1 TGCGCCAGCAGCCAAGATCACCCTGTCGGGGGGCGACGGGAGCAGTACTTC CASSQDHPVGGRREQYF
once TRBD2 TRBJ2-5 TRBV5-1 TGCGCCAGCAGCAAGGGCGGGGGACTCCAAGAGACCCAGTACTTC CASSKGGGLQETQYF
. . TRBJ1-5 TRBV5-5 TGTGCCAGCAGCTTAACAGTGCTTGGCAATCAGCCCCAGCATTTT CASSLTVLGNQPQHF
. . TRBJ1-1 TRBV27 TGTGCCAGCAGTTTGCGGCAGGGCCCTGAAGCTTTCTTT CASSLRQGPEAFF
. TRBD1 TRBJ2-3 TRBV10-1 TGCGCCAGCAGTGAGGGAACTTTACGGGACAGAACCACAGATACGCAGTATTTT CASSEGTLRDRTTDTQYF
. TRBD1 TRBJ1-5 TRBV6-5 TGTGCCAGCAGCCTGACAGGGAACAATCAGCCCCAGCATTTT CASSLTGNNQPQHF
. TRBD2 TRBJ2-7 TRBV3-1/TRBV3-2 TGTGCCAGCAGCCCCCGCCGACTAGCGGGGGTCTACGAGCAGTACTTC CASSPRRLAGVYEQYF
. . TRBJ2-1 TRBV15 TGTGCCACCAGCAGTATCCGGAATGAGCAGTTCTTC CATSSIRNEQFF
. TRBD1 TRBJ2-5 TRBV5-1 TGCGCCAGCAGCCTCTGGACAGGGAATGAAGAGACCCAGTACTTC CASSLWTGNEETQYF
. TRBD2 TRBJ2-7 TRBV5-4 TGTGCCAGCAGCTTGACTAGCGGGGTCGACGTTTTTCCGTACGAGCAGTACTTC CASSLTSGVDVFPYEQYF
. . TRBJ1-2 TRBV6-5 TGTGCCAGCAGCAACGGGGGGGCTAACTATGGCTACACCTTC CASSNGGANYGYTF
. TRBD1 TRBJ1-5 TRBV7-9 TGTGCCAGCAGCCCCGACAGGGGCGAAAATCAGCCCCAGCATTTT CASSPDRGENQPQHF
. . TRBJ1-3 TRBV5-4 TGTGCCAGCAGCTTGTCTAGCACAGGAAACACCATATATTTT CASSLSSTGNTIYF
. TRBD1 TRBJ2-7 TRBV18 TGTGCCAGCTCACCAGTTGGACAGGGCGGCTACGAGCAGTACTTC CASSPVGQGGYEQYF
many . TRBJ1-2 TRBV12-2 TGTGCAAGTCGCTTAGCCCCGGCCAGGAGGAGGTATGGCTACACCTTC CASRLAPARRRYGYTF
. TRBD1 TRBJ2-1 TRBV24-1 TGTGCCACCAGTGACTGGACAGGGTCGATAGGAAATGAGCAGTTCTTC CATSDWTGSIGNEQFF
. TRBD1 TRBJ1-3 TRBV6-5 TGTGCCAGCAGTTACAAAGGGACAGGGGTATACACCATATATTTT CASSYKGTGVYTIYF
. . TRBJ1-2 TRBV27 TGTGCCAGCAGTTTGTCAGGGAACTATGGCTACACCTTC CASSLSGNYGYTF
. . TRBJ1-1 TRBV9 TGTGCCAGCAGCGTAGGGGGCACCACTGAAGCTTTCTTT CASSVGGTTEAFF
. . TRBJ2-3 TRBV18 TGTGCCAGCTCTCCCACCGGGACACAAAGCACAGATACGCAGTATTTT CASSPTGTQSTDTQYF
. . TRBJ1-6 TRBV4-3 TGCGCCAGCAGCCCAGGGGTGGGGGATTCACCCCTTCACTTT CASSPGVGDSPLHF
. . TRBJ1-1 TRBV11-2 TGTGCCAGCAGCTTAGAGCTCTATAGCCAGGCTTTCTTT CASSLELYSQAFF
once . TRBJ1-5 TRBV2 TGTGCCAGCAGTGCAGACGAGCAGGCCAATCAGCCCCAGCATTTT CASSADEQANQPQHF
few . TRBJ2-7 TRBV7-2 TGTGCCAGCAGCTTACGGACAAACTACGAGCAGTACTTC CASSLRTNYEQYF
. . TRBJ2-6 TRBV5-1 TGCGCCAGCAGCTTGGGAGGCGCTGGGGCCAACGTCCTGACTTTC CASSLGGAGANVLTF
. . TRBJ2-5 TRBV3-1/TRBV3-2 TGTGCCAGCAGCCACCCCCAAGAGGCTAGTAAGCAGTACTTC CASSHPQEASKQYF
. TRBD2 TRBJ2-5 TRBV7-8 TGTGCCAGCAGCTTAACCCTAGCGGGGACCCAAGAGACCCAGTACTTC CASSLTLAGTQETQYF
. TRBD1 TRBJ1-2 TRBV6-5 TGTGCCAGCAGGGCCGGGACAGCATTTGAAGGCTACACCTTC CASRAGTAFEGYTF
. . TRBJ2-3 TRBV9 TGTGCCAGCAGCGTAGCTACTAGAGGGGATACGCAGTATTTT CASSVATRGDTQYF
once TRBD2 TRBJ2-2 TRBV11-2 TGTGCCAGCAGCTCTCGGGGGGTCAACACCGGGGAGCTGTTTTTT CASSSRGVNTGELFF
. TRBD1 TRBJ1-1 TRBV18 TGTGCCAGCTCCAGGGACAGGGAAGCAGCTTTCTTT CASSRDREAAFF
. TRBD1 TRBJ1-6 TRBV6-2/TRBV6-3 TGTGCCAGCAGTTACGCCGGACAGGCTTCACCCCTCCACTTT CASSYAGQASPLHF
. TRBD2 TRBJ2-7 TRBV2 TGTGCCAGCAGTGGACTAGCCGCCTACGAGCAGTACTTC CASSGLAAYEQYF
. . TRBJ2-7 TRBV21-1 TGTGCCAGCAGCAAAGGGGACAGGGTAGATTACGAGCAGTACTTC CASSKGDRVDYEQYF
. TRBD1 TRBJ2-7 TRBV6-2/TRBV6-3 TGTGCCAGCAGTGTACAGGGGGCACGCGGATCCTACGAGCAGTACTTC CASSVQGARGSYEQYF
few . TRBJ1-4 TRBV11-2 TGTGCCAGCAGCCCACTTCATCCCCCGGGTGAAGAAAAACTGTTTTTT CASSPLHPPGEEKLFF
. . TRBJ1-2 TRBV4-3 TGCGCCAGCAGCCCCCGGTCCGGCAGGGATGGCTACACCTTC CASSPRSGRDGYTF
. . TRBJ1-5 TRBV6-2/TRBV6-3 TGTGCCAGCAGTTATCCGGTCCTAGGACAGCCCCAGCATTTT CASSYPVLGQPQHF
once TRBD1 TRBJ1-1 TRBV6-5 TGTGCCAGCAGTTACTCCGTCAGGGGGAATGGAGCTTTCTTT CASSYSVRGNGAFF
. . TRBJ1-2 TRBV29-1 TGCAGCGTTTCTAACTTCATGGACAGTAACTATGGCTACACCTTC CSVSNFMDSNYGYTF
. TRBD1 TRBJ1-1 TRBV5-8 TGTGCCAGCAGCCGGGGACAGATTATGAACACTGAAGCTTTCTTT CASSRGQIMNTEAFF
once TRBD2 TRBJ2-5 TRBV3-1/TRBV3-2 TGTGCCAGCAGCCACCCTAGCGGCCAAGAGACCCAGTACTTC CASSHPSGQETQYF
. . TRBJ1-4 TRBV6-5 TGTGCCAGCAGCTACGAGGGGAGGGCTAATGAAAAACTGTTTTTT CASSYEGRANEKLFF
once . TRBJ1-1 TRBV2 TGTGCCAGCAGTGAAGAGTTTCAGGGGAACACTGAAGCTTTCTTT CASSEEFQGNTEAFF
once TRBD1 TRBJ2-7 TRBV5-8 TGTGCCAGCAGCGTCGGGACAGGGTTAAAGGACGAGCAGTACTTC CASSVGTGLKDEQYF
. . TRBJ1-1 TRBV30 TGTGCCGAGGGGGTTCGGACTGAAGCTTTCTTT CAEGVRTEAFF
. TRBD2 TRBJ2-1 TRBV28 TGTGCCAGCAGTTCGGCGGGGGGGGCTGTGAGTGAGCAGTTCTTC CASSSAGGAVSEQFF
few TRBD2 TRBJ2-3 TRBV6-6 TGTGCCAGCACTCAACTAGCGGGGGGACCAGATACGCAGTATTTT CASTQLAGGPDTQYF
. . TRBJ2-1 TRBV27 TGTGCCAGCAGTTTACTTACAACGCCCTCCTACAATGAGCAGTTCTTC CASSLLTTPSYNEQFF
. TRBD1 TRBJ1-1 TRBV9 TGTGCCAGCAGCGCTTCCGGACAGGGGGGCACTGAAGCTTTCTTT CASSASGQGGTEAFF
. . TRBJ1-2 TRBV18 TGTGCCAGCTCACCAACAGATAACCCAGGCTATGGCTACACCTTC CASSPTDNPGYGYTF
. . TRBJ2-3 TRBV3-1/TRBV3-2 TGTGCCAGCAGCCTCCGGGGGGCCATCACAGATACGCAGTATTTT CASSLRGAITDTQYF
. . TRBJ1-1 TRBV20-1 TGCAGTGCTAGTTGGGAGATTAACACTGAAGCTTTCTTT CSASWEINTEAFF
. TRBD1 TRBJ2-7 TRBV4-2 TGTGCCAGCAGCCCTCGGACAGGAACCTACGAGCAGTACTTC CASSPRTGTYEQYF
. TRBD1 TRBJ1-3 TRBV7-8 TGTGCCAGCAGCATCACAGGGGGCACTGGAAACACCATATATTTT CASSITGGTGNTIYF
. . TRBJ1-1 TRBV6-4 TGTGCCAGCAGTGACGCGGGACGGAGGAACACTGAAGCTTTCTTT CASSDAGRRNTEAFF
. . TRBJ1-1 TRBV11-3 TGTGCCAGCAGTAACAGTGGCAGGACTGAAGCTTTCTTT CASSNSGRTEAFF
. TRBD2 TRBJ2-2 TRBV11-1 TGTGCCAGCAGCTTATTGACAGCGGGGACCGGGGAGCTGTTTTTT CASSLLTAGTGELFF